The rows below give T cell receptor beta chains drawn from one sample of a study of graft-versus-host responses after intestinal transplantation. Assay used: immunoSEQ multiplex PCR; TCRdb lists only in-frame clones, some missing. The table records roughly 120,000 clones, about 93% of them present only once. These TCRs are of unknown antigen specificity. This sample comprised unstimulated CD4+ T cells sorted from spleen or lymph node cells, obtained before intestinal transplant. These receptors were taken from a human donor who received an intestinal transplant. Both conserved end residues are part of each CDR3. The D gene is left open where the match is weak. For some rows the clone size is stated as once, few or many, or as a class when expanded; others skip it.

. . TRBJ2-4 TRBV27 CASRSSGNIQYF TGTGCCAGCAGGTCCTCAGGAAACATTCAGTACTTC
TRBD2 . TRBJ2-7 TRBV5-1 CASSLGGRNSYEQYF TGCGCCAGCAGCTTGGGCGGGAGGAACTCCTACGAGCAGTACTTC
. . TRBJ1-4 TRBV27 CASRGGPIATNEKLFF TGTGCCAGCAGGGGGGGCCCTATTGCAACTAATGAAAAACTGTTTTTT
TRBD1 . TRBJ1-2 TRBV18 CASSGTDYGYTF TGTGCCAGCTCTGGGACAGACTATGGCTACACCTTC
TRBD1 . TRBJ2-7 TRBV25-1 CASSEDRVFDEQYF TGTGCCAGCAGTGAGGACAGGGTTTTCGACGAGCAGTACTTC
. . TRBJ1-2 TRBV5-6 CASSSGGSLYGYTF TGTGCCAGCAGCTCGGGAGGGAGCCTCTATGGCTACACCTTC
TRBD1 . TRBJ1-2 TRBV5-1 CASSFGQGKDGYTF TGCGCCAGCAGCTTCGGACAGGGGAAAGATGGCTACACCTTC
. . TRBJ1-5 TRBV27 CASRAGYSNQPQHF TGTGCCAGCAGGGCAGGCTATAGCAATCAGCCCCAGCATTTT
. . TRBJ2-1 TRBV28 CASSLWTGDEQFF TGTGCCAGCAGTTTATGGACTGGGGATGAGCAGTTCTTC
TRBD1 . TRBJ1-5 TRBV19 CASSIGSGRQGPQHF TGTGCCAGTAGTATAGGATCGGGACGACAGGGCCCCCAGCATTTT
TRBD1 few TRBJ2-7 TRBV19 CASSMPGTEPSYEQYF TGTGCCAGTAGTATGCCCGGGACAGAACCCTCCTACGAGCAGTACTTC
. . TRBJ2-5 TRBV11-2 CASCFDRTETQYF TGTGCCAGCTGTTTCGATCGAACAGAGACCCAGTACTTC
. . TRBJ2-3 TRBV6-5 CATSRGSGSQYF TGTGCCACTTCGAGGGGCAGTGGTTCGCAGTATTTT
. . TRBJ2-6 TRBV11-2 CASSGTGTGANVLTF TGTGCCAGCAGCGGTACAGGGACTGGGGCCAACGTCCTGACTTTC
. . TRBJ1-5 TRBV10-3 CAISESRWSNQPQHF TGTGCCATCAGTGAGTCGAGATGGAGCAATCAGCCCCAGCATTTT
TRBD1 . TRBJ1-2 TRBV5-6 CASSPGTGVANYGYTF TGTGCCAGCAGCCCCGGGACAGGGGTGGCTAACTATGGCTACACCTTC
. once TRBJ1-5 TRBV2 CASRGPRGNGPQHF TGTGCCAGCAGAGGTCCCCGAGGCAATGGGCCCCAGCATTTT
. once TRBJ2-3 TRBV5-3 CARSYLLAVTSTDTQYF TGTGCCAGAAGCTACCTGTTAGCGGTTACTAGCACAGATACGCAGTATTTT
. . TRBJ2-5 TRBV5-1 CASSWAGGQETQYF TGCGCCAGCAGCTGGGCAGGGGGGCAAGAGACCCAGTACTTC
TRBD1 . TRBJ1-4 TRBV6-1 CASSGLGWDRAEKLFF TGTGCCAGCAGTGGTTTGGGGTGGGACAGGGCTGAAAAACTGTTTTTT
. . TRBJ2-1 TRBV28 CASTVRDEQFF TGTGCCAGCACTGTTAGGGATGAGCAGTTCTTC
TRBD1 . TRBJ2-6 TRBV27 CASRGQGAGANVLTF TGTGCCAGCAGGGGACAGGGGGCTGGGGCCAACGTCCTGACTTTC
. once TRBJ1-3 TRBV7-9 CASSPGSSGNTIYF TGTGCCAGCAGCCCAGGGTCCTCTGGAAACACCATATATTTT
. . TRBJ1-1 TRBV2 CASAPGLGRNTEAFF TGTGCCAGCGCCCCGGGTCTCGGACGGAACACTGAAGCTTTCTTT
. . TRBJ2-4 TRBV28 CASIQGQAQNIQYF TGTGCCAGCATCCAGGGGCAGGCTCAAAACATTCAGTACTTC
. . TRBJ1-1 TRBV7-3 CASSLSAVVNTEAFF TGTGCCAGCAGCTTATCGGCAGTTGTGAACACTGAAGCTTTCTTT
. . TRBJ1-2 TRBV2 CASSQENGYTF TGTGCCAGCAGCCAGGAGAATGGCTACACCTTC
. . TRBJ2-4 TRBV10-1 CASSESRNHLLAKNIQYF TGCGCCAGCAGTGAGTCAAGGAACCACCTCCTAGCCAAAAACATTCAGTACTTC
TRBD1 . TRBJ2-7 TRBV5-1 CASSLDGTGSYEQYF TGCGCCAGCAGCTTGGACGGGACAGGGAGTTACGAGCAGTACTTC
. . TRBJ2-7 TRBV1 CTPGRSEQYF TGCACCCCAGGTCGGTCCGAGCAGTACTTC
TRBD2 once TRBJ2-1 TRBV6-4 CASSGEGRFNEQFF TGTGCCAGCAGTGGGGAGGGGAGGTTCAATGAGCAGTTCTTC
TRBD2 . TRBJ2-5 TRBV5-1 CASSASGRGNGETQYF TGCGCCAGCAGCGCTAGCGGGAGAGGAAACGGAGAGACCCAGTACTTC
TRBD2 . TRBJ2-3 TRBV7-9 CASSLDGGRSDTQYF TGTGCCAGCAGCTTAGATGGCGGGAGGTCGGATACGCAGTATTTT
. . TRBJ2-1 TRBV18 CASSPGWLFNEQFF TGTGCCAGCTCACCAGGGTGGCTATTCAATGAGCAGTTCTTC
TRBD1 . TRBJ2-2 TRBV7-3 CASSSGQGITGELFF TGTGCCAGCAGCTCGGGACAGGGTATCACCGGGGAGCTGTTTTTT
. . TRBJ2-7 TRBV30 CAWSEGYLYEQYF TGTGCCTGGAGTGAGGGCTATCTCTACGAGCAGTACTTC
TRBD2 . TRBJ2-7 TRBV5-4 CASSRGTSTPYEQYF TGTGCCAGCAGCAGGGGGACTAGCACTCCCTACGAGCAGTACTTC
. . TRBJ1-2 TRBV28 CASSSVTVALRYDEGTF TGTGCCAGCAGTTCGGTTACAGTAGCGCTGAGGTATGATGAAGGCACCTTC
. . TRBJ1-2 TRBV7-2 CASSLSGVRNYGYTF TGTGCCAGCAGCTTATCGGGCGTGAGGAACTATGGCTACACCTTC
. . TRBJ1-5 TRBV6-1 CASSDARQQPQHF TGTGCCAGCAGTGACGCCAGACAGCAGCCCCAGCATTTT
. . TRBJ2-7 TRBV6-5 CASSLLRGNSYEQYF TGTGCCAGCAGCCTCCTTCGCGGGAACTCCTACGAGCAGTACTTC
. . TRBJ1-1 TRBV30 CAWSVGGGELNTEAFF TGTGCCTGGAGTGTCGGCGGAGGCGAATTGAACACTGAAGCTTTCTTT
. . TRBJ1-1 TRBV2 CATRAGSVTEAFF TGTGCCACCAGGGCGGGTTCAGTCACTGAAGCTTTCTTT
. . TRBJ2-4 TRBV11-2 CASSLEQGQNIQYF TGTGCCAGCAGCTTAGAACAGGGTCAAAACATTCAGTACTTC
TRBD2 . TRBJ2-7 TRBV14 CASSQGWRERTYEQYF TGTGCCAGCAGCCAGGGCTGGCGGGAGAGAACCTACGAGCAGTACTTC
TRBD1 . TRBJ1-1 TRBV5-1 CASSLRTGRTEAFF TGCGCCAGCAGCCTCCGGACAGGGAGGACTGAAGCTTTCTTT
TRBD1 . TRBJ1-2 TRBV10-3 CAISPGQGYGYTF TGTGCCATCAGTCCGGGACAGGGCTATGGCTACACCTTC
. few TRBJ1-1 TRBV7-9 CASSLAQGWSTEAFF TGTGCCAGCAGCTTAGCACAGGGATGGAGCACTGAAGCTTTCTTT
. . TRBJ2-5 TRBV5-1 CASSPGSYQETQYF TGCGCCAGCAGCCCAGGATCGTACCAAGAGACCCAGTACTTC
. . TRBJ1-1 TRBV2 CASSRQANTEAFF TGTGCCAGCAGTAGGCAGGCCAACACTGAAGCTTTCTTT
. once TRBJ1-2 TRBV30 CAWGRTDSPHGYTF TGTGCCTGGGGGAGGACAGACAGCCCCCATGGCTACACCTTC
. once TRBJ1-1 TRBV7-9 CASSFRSGGWTEAFF TGTGCCAGCAGCTTCCGGTCGGGGGGGTGGACTGAAGCTTTCTTT